The 5 T cell receptor beta chains in this list originate from one sample, sequenced in a study of cytomegalovirus exposure and HLA in healthy donors. The study ran its PCR with 60 Vbeta and 13 Jbeta primers. Assay: immunoSEQ multiplex PCR; the TCRdb copy retains only in-frame clones and omits some. The sample has roughly 150,000 clones; 85% are singletons. The specimen sequenced was PBMCs. These receptors all come from a boy younger than 10 in good health and CMV-seronegative.

The rearrangement links TRBV25-1 to TRBJ2-1; 10 bases align to TRBD2. Germline V gives CDR1 MGHDK, CDR2 SYGVNS. The V and J ends lost 4 bases and 10 bases, in that order; junction bases with no gene match: 7. The CDR3 has 14 amino acids. CDR3 nucleotide sequence: TGTGCCAGCAGTGGAGCGGGGGGGCCGAAGGAGCAGTTCTTC. This encodes CASSGAGGPKEQFF.

This sequence joins TRBV5-1 and TRBJ1-6; D is uncertain. Germline V gene lookup returns CDR1 SGHRS and CDR2 YFSETQ. Deletions cut 0 bases from V and 0 bases from J, with 7 bases between. The CDR3 extends over 16 amino acids. CDR3 bases: TGCGCCAGCAGCTTGGACCCACTCTCCTATAATTCACCCCTCCACTTT. This sequence encodes CASSLDPLSYNSPLHF. Variable domain in full (rest from reference TRBV5-1 and TRBJ1-6): KAGVTQTPRYLIKTRGQQVTLSCSPISGHRSVSWYQQTPGQGLQFLFEYFSETQRNKGNFPGRFSGRQFSNSRSEMNVSTLELGDSALYLCASSLDPLSYNSPLHFGNGTRLTVT.

This clone came up a few times. V is TRBV15 and J is TRBJ1-1; 8 bases are shared with TRBD1. The CDR3 has 16 amino acids. The ends lost 3 bases at V and 3 bases at J; junction bases unmatched: 9. Germline V lookup: CDR1 LNHNV, CDR2 YYDKDF (reference sequence). The chain's CDR3 is CATSSVDRGFDTEAFF. The DNA for the CDR3 is TGTGCCACCAGCAGTGTTGACAGGGGCTTCGACACTGAAGCTTTCTTT.

V and J are TRBV10-3 and TRBJ2-4; the match to TRBD2 covers 9 bases. CDR3 length: 15 residues. Germline V gene sequence: CDR1 ENHRY, CDR2 SYGVKD. J lost 10 bases, V lost 3 bases, and 10 bases had no gene match. The CDR3 DNA sequence: TGTGCCATCAGTGACTCTAGCGGGATAAATGGTATTCAGTACTTC. Translated, it gives CAISDSSGINGIQYF.

The CDR3 DNA is TGTGCCAGCAGCTTGGACAGCGGGATGTCACCCCTCCACTTT. Its translation is CASSLDSGMSPLHF. V gene TRBV5-4 combines with J gene TRBJ1-6; no firm D call. This CDR3 has 14 amino acids. Trimming cost V 0 bases and J 10 bases, with 11 bases left between them. Per germline, CDR1 SGHNT and CDR2 YYREEE (reference sequence).